Here is one T cell receptor (beta chain) with its context. This entry is derived from a study of blood T cell repertoires in COVID-19. Profiling relied on immunoSEQ multiplex PCR, and the TCRdb table lists in-frame clones only, not all of them. Here the sample spans around 250,000 clones, about 86% being singletons. Trimming cost V 3 bases and J 2 bases, with 11 bases left between them. Germline V CDR1 and CDR2: SGHDT, YYEEEE. The CDR3 spans 14 residues. The rearrangement links TRBV5-6 to TRBJ1-1; no definite D call. The specimen was PBMCs or T cells enriched from blood (not recorded which). The TCR sequence derives from a man between 25 and 39 years old with acute COVID-19. DNA for the CDR3: TGTGCCAGCAGCTCGATGGGCAGAAACACTGAAGCTTTCTTT. This codes for CASSSMGRNTEAFF. Drawing the rest from reference TRBV5-6 and TRBJ1-1, the complete variable domain is DAGVTQSPTHLIKTRGQQVTLRCSPKSGHDTVSWYQQALGQGPQFIFQYYEEEERQRGNFPDRFSGHQFPNYSSELNVNALLLGDSALYLCASSSMGRNTEAFFGQGTRLTVV.